This is a list of T cell receptor beta chains from one sample in a study of shared clonotypes between healthy human individuals. The method was immunoSEQ multiplex PCR; TCRdb's version includes in-frame clones alone and lacks a portion of them. The sample includes 1,400,000 or so clones, just under 99% of them seen just once. The sequencing sample was made of naive CD4+ T cells sorted from blood. Receptor source: a man aged 25-40 years in good health. The CDR3 runs from the conserved cysteine through the conserved F or W. The order of the fields is clone size, V gene, D gene, J gene, CDR3 protein, CDR3 DNA. A D gene is named only where the DNA matches it firmly. Expanded clones get a size class; other rows say once, few or many, or leave the size out.

clone size: .
V gene: TRBV9
D gene: .
J gene: TRBJ2-5
CDR3 protein: CASSVRLALPTGKETQYF
CDR3 DNA: TGTGCCAGCAGCGTTCGTCTAGCGCTCCCAACAGGGAAAGAGACCCAGTACTTC

clone size: .
V gene: TRBV27
D gene: TRBD1
J gene: TRBJ2-1
CDR3 protein: CASSFPHRDRRYNEQFF
CDR3 DNA: TGTGCCAGCAGTTTTCCTCACCGGGACAGGCGCTACAATGAGCAGTTCTTC

clone size: .
V gene: TRBV6-6
D gene: .
J gene: TRBJ2-7
CDR3 protein: CASSYSGELTTYEQYF
CDR3 DNA: TGTGCCAGCAGTTACTCGGGGGAATTAACGACCTACGAGCAGTACTTC

clone size: .
V gene: TRBV29-1
D gene: .
J gene: TRBJ1-4
CDR3 protein: CSVANGASGFF
CDR3 DNA: .

clone size: .
V gene: TRBV7-2
D gene: TRBD2
J gene: TRBJ2-1
CDR3 protein: CASSLVAGGPRNEQFF
CDR3 DNA: TGTGCCAGCAGCTTAGTAGCGGGAGGGCCGCGCAATGAGCAGTTCTTC

clone size: .
V gene: TRBV19
D gene: .
J gene: TRBJ2-1
CDR3 protein: CASSGMSSYNEQFF
CDR3 DNA: TGTGCCAGTAGTGGGATGAGCTCCTACAATGAGCAGTTCTTC

clone size: once
V gene: TRBV10-3
D gene: .
J gene: TRBJ2-1
CDR3 protein: CAISASTSTYNEQFF
CDR3 DNA: TGTGCCATCAGTGCCTCGACTAGTACCTACAATGAGCAGTTCTTC

clone size: .
V gene: TRBV13
D gene: TRBD1
J gene: TRBJ2-7
CDR3 protein: CASSSYRGGLGGYEQYF
CDR3 DNA: TGTGCCAGCAGCTCGTACAGGGGTGGATTAGGGGGCTACGAGCAGTACTTC

clone size: .
V gene: TRBV30
D gene: TRBD1
J gene: TRBJ2-3
CDR3 protein: CACERDSSTDTQYF
CDR3 DNA: TGTGCCTGTGAAAGGGACAGTAGCACAGATACGCAGTATTTT

clone size: .
V gene: TRBV11-2
D gene: .
J gene: TRBJ2-1
CDR3 protein: CASSGSLNNEQFF
CDR3 DNA: TGTGCCAGCAGCGGGAGTCTTAACAATGAGCAGTTCTTC

clone size: .
V gene: TRBV4-1
D gene: .
J gene: TRBJ2-2
CDR3 protein: CASSQDIIAGELFF
CDR3 DNA: TGCGCCAGCAGCCAAGATATTATAGCCGGGGAGCTGTTTTTT